This T cell receptor (beta chain) originates from a study of T cells in localized non-small cell lung cancer. Points from the study as a whole: The study found T cell clonality highest in uninvolved adjacent lung, above tumor.

With respect to this clone: The antigen is unknown.

Produced via immunoSEQ multiplex PCR; TCRdb's table is partial and in-frame only. The sample lists 45,000 to 60,000 clones, over 75% occurring once. The junction had 3 bases not matched to a gene; V was cut back by 2 bases and J by 3 bases. The CDR3 has 13 amino acids. CDR1 GTSNPN and CDR2 SVGIG come from the germline V gene (reference sequence). The TCR originated in a female donor of 60 years or more with stage II squamous cell lung carcinoma. The source was peripheral blood, collected before any cancer treatment. The chain is built from TRBV30 and TRBJ2-5; 7 bases fit TRBD1. The CDR3 loop reads CAWSRTGEETQYF. The CDR3, as DNA: TGTGCCTGGAGTCGAACAGGGGAAGAGACCCAGTACTTC.